This TCR beta chain originates from a study of blood T cell repertoires in COVID-19. The CDR3 runs 14 residues. V shed 1 base and J 5 bases; nucleotides not matched to a gene: 5. CDR1 and CDR2 from the germline V gene are SGHTS and YDEGEE. Method: immunoSEQ multiplex PCR; TCRdb's copy keeps in-frame clones and lacks some. The sample yields 100,000 or so clones, roughly 80% seen once. The sample consisted of peripheral blood. This TCR was sampled from a woman aged 70-85 years with acute or convalescent COVID-19. The chain employs TRBV5-8 and TRBJ2-7; 8 bases line up with TRBD1. CDR3 in amino acids: CASSLRTGGNEQYF. DNA for the CDR3: TGTGCCAGCAGCTTGCGAACAGGGGGAAACGAGCAGTACTTC.